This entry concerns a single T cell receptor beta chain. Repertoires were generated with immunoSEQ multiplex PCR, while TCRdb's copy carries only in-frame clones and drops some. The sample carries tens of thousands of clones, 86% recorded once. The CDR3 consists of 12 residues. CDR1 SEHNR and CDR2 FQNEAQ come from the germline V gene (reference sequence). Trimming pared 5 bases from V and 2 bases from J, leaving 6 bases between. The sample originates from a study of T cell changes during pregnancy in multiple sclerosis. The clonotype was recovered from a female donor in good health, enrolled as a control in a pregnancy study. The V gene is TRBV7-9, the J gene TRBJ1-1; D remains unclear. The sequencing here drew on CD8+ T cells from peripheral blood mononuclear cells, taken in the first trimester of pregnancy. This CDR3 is CASSLINTEAFF. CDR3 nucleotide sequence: TGTGCCAGCAGCCTAATAAACACTGAAGCTTTCTTT. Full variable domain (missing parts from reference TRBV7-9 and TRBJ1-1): DTGVSQNPRHKITKRGQNVTFRCDPISEHNRLYWYRQTLGQGPEFLTYFQNEAQLEKSRLLSDRFSAERPKGSFSTLEIQRTEQGDSAMYLCASSLINTEAFFGQGTRLTVV.